These T cell receptor beta chains were read from a single sample in a study of T cells after yellow fever vaccination. Using its own MiXCR run on the 5' RACE reads, TCRdb lists one record per CDR3 protein. The table lists nearly 45,000 distinct CDR3 sequences, roughly 6.4% of them singletons. The source material was CD8+ T cells not binding an NS4B(214-222) dextramer, sorted from PBMCs, sampled 45 days after the yellow fever booster vaccination. The receptor source for this set is a young man who received the YFV17D yellow fever vaccine. Both conserved end residues are part of each CDR3. Fields, in order: D gene, V gene, clone size, J gene, CDR3 protein, CDR3 DNA. D genes are given only for firm matches. Size is stated for part of the rows, as once, few or many counts, or as a class when the clone is expanded.

d_gene: NA
v_gene: TRBV6-5
abundance: many
j_gene: TRBJ2-1
CDR3aa: CASSGGASSYNEQFF
CDR3nt: TGTGCCAGCTCCGGTGGGGCTAGCTCTTACAATGAGCAGTTCTTC

d_gene: TRBD1
v_gene: TRBV30
abundance: NA
j_gene: TRBJ2-7
CDR3aa: CAWVSWGQGRYEQYF
CDR3nt: TGTGCCTGGGTTTCGTGGGGACAGGGACGCTACGAGCAGTACTTC

d_gene: NA
v_gene: TRBV7-2
abundance: NA
j_gene: TRBJ2-5
CDR3aa: CPSSLWDASSETQYF
CDR3nt: TGTCCCAGCAGCTTATGGGACGCTTCGTCGGAGACCCAGTACTTC

d_gene: TRBD1
v_gene: TRBV12-3/TRBV12-4
abundance: many
j_gene: TRBJ1-1
CDR3aa: CASSPGGDTEAFF
CDR3nt: TGTGCCAGCAGCCCAGGGGGGGACACTGAAGCTTTCTTT

d_gene: NA
v_gene: TRBV7-2
abundance: NA
j_gene: TRBJ2-3
CDR3aa: CASIVTDTQYF
CDR3nt: TGTGCCAGCATCGTCACAGATACGCAGTATTTT

d_gene: NA
v_gene: TRBV5-1
abundance: many
j_gene: TRBJ2-7
CDR3aa: CASSLGDGFLGAYEQYF
CDR3nt: TGCGCCAGCAGCTTGGGGGACGGCTTTCTGGGCGCCTACGAGCAGTACTTC

d_gene: NA
v_gene: TRBV5-5
abundance: many
j_gene: TRBJ2-3
CDR3aa: CASSLLLYGTWATDTQYF
CDR3nt: TGTGCCAGCAGCTTGCTCCTTTACGGGACTTGGGCCACAGATACGCAGTATTTT

d_gene: NA
v_gene: TRBV4-1
abundance: many
j_gene: TRBJ2-7
CDR3aa: CASSQEVSREQYF
CDR3nt: TGCGCCAGCAGCCAAGAAGTTTCGAGGGAGCAGTACTTC

d_gene: NA
v_gene: TRBV4-3
abundance: many
j_gene: TRBJ1-1
CDR3aa: CASSLSVNTEAFF
CDR3nt: TGCGCCAGCAGCCTCTCAGTGAACACTGAAGCTTTCTTT

d_gene: TRBD2
v_gene: TRBV20-1
abundance: many
j_gene: TRBJ2-3
CDR3aa: CSARDFQREVSDTQYF
CDR3nt: TGCAGTGCTAGAGATTTCCAGCGGGAGGTTTCAGATACGCAGTATTTT

d_gene: TRBD1
v_gene: TRBV11-1
abundance: many
j_gene: TRBJ2-7
CDR3aa: CASSEGRDRDDYEQYF
CDR3nt: TGTGCCAGCAGCGAGGGCCGGGACAGGGACGACTACGAGCAGTACTTC

d_gene: TRBD2
v_gene: TRBV19
abundance: many
j_gene: TRBJ2-6
CDR3aa: CASSIEELAGHTSGANVLTF
CDR3nt: TGTGCCAGTAGTATAGAAGAACTAGCGGGACACACCTCTGGGGCCAACGTCCTGACTTTC

d_gene: NA
v_gene: TRBV20-1
abundance: NA
j_gene: TRBJ2-3
CDR3aa: CSARGGLGHTQYF
CDR3nt: TGCAGTGCTAGAGGGGGACTGGGACATACGCAGTATTTT

d_gene: TRBD2
v_gene: TRBV27
abundance: many
j_gene: TRBJ2-7
CDR3aa: CASRLAGASYEQYF
CDR3nt: TGTGCCAGCAGACTAGCGGGAGCCTCCTACGAGCAGTACTTC

d_gene: TRBD2
v_gene: TRBV7-2
abundance: many
j_gene: TRBJ2-1
CDR3aa: CASSYPTSGSAGSYNEQFF
CDR3nt: TGTGCCAGCAGCTATCCAACTAGCGGGAGCGCCGGCTCCTACAATGAGCAGTTCTTC

d_gene: NA
v_gene: TRBV6-4
abundance: many
j_gene: TRBJ2-7
CDR3aa: CASMGPKTYEQYF
CDR3nt: TGTGCCAGCATGGGACCCAAAACCTACGAGCAGTACTTC

d_gene: TRBD1
v_gene: TRBV5-4
abundance: few
j_gene: TRBJ2-7
CDR3aa: CASSPRDRAYEQYF
CDR3nt: TGTGCCAGCAGCCCCCGGGACAGGGCCTACGAGCAGTACTTC

d_gene: NA
v_gene: TRBV29-1
abundance: few
j_gene: TRBJ2-1
CDR3aa: CSVVGVFNEQFF
CDR3nt: TGCAGCGTTGTCGGGGTTTTCAATGAGCAGTTCTTC

d_gene: NA
v_gene: TRBV12-3/TRBV12-4
abundance: few
j_gene: TRBJ1-5
CDR3aa: CASSVGGVNQPQHF
CDR3nt: TGTGCCAGCAGCGTCGGGGGCGTTAATCAGCCCCAGCATTTT

d_gene: NA
v_gene: TRBV28
abundance: many
j_gene: TRBJ2-7
CDR3aa: CASSFHGRSSYEQYF
CDR3nt: TGTGCCAGCAGTTTTCATGGCAGGAGCTCCTACGAGCAGTACTTC

d_gene: TRBD1
v_gene: TRBV5-1
abundance: NA
j_gene: TRBJ1-1
CDR3aa: CASRSNPGEGALSTKAFF
CDR3nt: TGCGCCAGCAGATCAAATCCTGGGGAGGGGGCGTTGAGCACTAAAGCTTTCTTT

d_gene: NA
v_gene: TRBV27
abundance: many
j_gene: TRBJ1-2
CDR3aa: CASSSEPYGYTF
CDR3nt: TGTGCCAGCAGTTCGGAACCCTATGGCTACACCTTC

d_gene: TRBD2
v_gene: TRBV28
abundance: many
j_gene: TRBJ2-2
CDR3aa: CASSLLLERGTGELFF
CDR3nt: TGTGCCAGCAGTTTATTGCTTGAGCGGGGCACCGGGGAGCTGTTTTTT

d_gene: NA
v_gene: TRBV6-5
abundance: NA
j_gene: TRBJ2-5
CDR3aa: CASRGIQETQYF
CDR3nt: TGTGCCAGCAGGGGAATTCAAGAGACCCAGTACTTC

d_gene: TRBD2
v_gene: TRBV20-1
abundance: many
j_gene: TRBJ2-3
CDR3aa: CSAEDSGTTQYF
CDR3nt: TGCAGTGCTGAAGATAGCGGGACTACGCAGTATTTT

d_gene: TRBD2
v_gene: TRBV12-3/TRBV12-4
abundance: NA
j_gene: TRBJ2-3
CDR3aa: CASRQTASGTDTQYF
CDR3nt: TGTGCCAGCAGACAAACGGCTAGCGGAACAGATACGCAGTATTTT

d_gene: NA
v_gene: TRBV20-1
abundance: many
j_gene: TRBJ1-1
CDR3aa: CSAQLGGPEAFF
CDR3nt: TGCAGTGCTCAACTGGGGGGACCTGAAGCTTTCTTT

d_gene: NA
v_gene: TRBV20-1
abundance: NA
j_gene: TRBJ2-7
CDR3aa: CSFRQIYEQYF
CDR3nt: TGCAGCTTCAGACAGATCTACGAGCAGTACTTC

d_gene: TRBD1
v_gene: TRBV7-9
abundance: NA
j_gene: TRBJ1-1
CDR3aa: CASSPSRRGPLNTEAFF
CDR3nt: TGTGCCAGCAGCCCCAGTCGAAGGGGGCCATTGAACACTGAAGCTTTCTTT

d_gene: NA
v_gene: TRBV7-9
abundance: many
j_gene: TRBJ2-2
CDR3aa: CASSLVRRPAGELFF
CDR3nt: TGTGCCAGCAGCTTAGTCAGAAGGCCCGCCGGGGAGCTGTTTTTT

d_gene: TRBD1
v_gene: TRBV29-1
abundance: many
j_gene: TRBJ2-1
CDR3aa: CSVETGGYNEQFF
CDR3nt: TGCAGCGTTGAGACAGGGGGCTACAATGAGCAGTTCTTC

d_gene: NA
v_gene: TRBV2
abundance: few
j_gene: TRBJ1-4
CDR3aa: CASRAEGGKKLFF
CDR3nt: TGTGCCAGCAGAGCGGAGGGAGGGAAAAAACTGTTTTTT

d_gene: NA
v_gene: TRBV27
abundance: many
j_gene: TRBJ2-7
CDR3aa: CASSKDSSYEQYF
CDR3nt: TGTGCCAGCAGTAAGGACAGCTCCTACGAGCAGTACTTC

d_gene: NA
v_gene: TRBV5-5
abundance: many
j_gene: TRBJ2-1
CDR3aa: CASSFAPAGYNEQFF
CDR3nt: TGTGCCAGCAGCTTTGCCCCCGCCGGATACAATGAGCAGTTCTTC

d_gene: NA
v_gene: TRBV6-5
abundance: many
j_gene: TRBJ2-6
CDR3aa: CASSYMGGPPSGGANVLTF
CDR3nt: TGTGCCAGCAGTTACATGGGGGGGCCTCCGTCGGGCGGGGCCAACGTCCTGACTTTC

d_gene: NA
v_gene: TRBV4-3
abundance: few
j_gene: TRBJ2-1
CDR3aa: CASSQISYNEQFF
CDR3nt: TGCGCCAGCAGCCAAATCTCCTACAATGAGCAGTTCTTC

d_gene: TRBD2
v_gene: TRBV13
abundance: many
j_gene: TRBJ2-5
CDR3aa: CASSLSGEVGETQYF
CDR3nt: TGTGCCAGCAGCCTTAGCGGGGAGGTCGGGGAGACCCAGTACTTC

d_gene: NA
v_gene: TRBV29-1
abundance: many
j_gene: TRBJ1-2
CDR3aa: CSVPGGHGYTF
CDR3nt: TGCAGCGTCCCCGGGGGGCATGGCTACACCTTC

d_gene: NA
v_gene: TRBV6-2/TRBV6-3
abundance: NA
j_gene: TRBJ1-2
CDR3aa: CASKYVQALYGYTF
CDR3nt: TGTGCCAGCAAGTACGTACAAGCCCTCTATGGCTACACCTTC

d_gene: NA
v_gene: TRBV12-5
abundance: many
j_gene: TRBJ2-2
CDR3aa: CASGFTARDTGELFF
CDR3nt: TGTGCTAGTGGTTTCACCGCTAGGGACACCGGGGAGCTGTTTTTT

d_gene: NA
v_gene: TRBV28
abundance: many
j_gene: TRBJ2-3
CDR3aa: CASSLLGPGTDTQYF
CDR3nt: TGTGCCAGCAGTTTATTGGGGCCTGGCACAGATACGCAGTATTTT

d_gene: NA
v_gene: TRBV7-2
abundance: many
j_gene: TRBJ2-3
CDR3aa: CASSRMGGTDTQYF
CDR3nt: TGTGCCAGCAGCCGTATGGGGGGCACAGATACGCAGTATTTT

d_gene: TRBD2
v_gene: TRBV5-6
abundance: many
j_gene: TRBJ2-1
CDR3aa: CASSLAVAGGNEQFF
CDR3nt: TGTGCCAGCAGCTTGGCCGTTGCGGGAGGAAATGAGCAGTTCTTC